This T cell receptor (beta chain) was observed in a study of CD8 T cells in Susac syndrome. The RNA input was roughly 0.45 to 1 ug, and it was reverse transcribed with random hexamers. Coverage of TCR beta CDR3 amplification by immunoSEQ multiplex PCR extended to 54 Vbeta and 13 Jbeta. TCRdb analysed the immunoSEQ multiplex PCR reads with MiXCR anew, one entry per CDR3 protein. The table records about 300,000 distinct CDR3 sequences, approximately 85% of them present only once. This CDR3 contains 16 residues. Germline V gene lookup returns CDR1 SGHTA and CDR2 FQGNSA. V was cut by 6 bases and J by 2 bases, with 20 bases left in between. With regard to this clonotype: What it recognizes is unknown.

Sequencing of TCR beta was undertaken in CD8+ and CD4+ T cells derived from blood. Negative magnetic isolation gave CD8+ and CD4+ cells; FACS enriched CD8+ TEMRA. Notes on the study in general: The authors acknowledged that the study's TCR sequencing and HLA analysis involved relatively few individuals.

This TCR derives from a human donor with multiple sclerosis. The sequenced sample consisted of CD8+ T cells from PBMCs. This sequence joins TRBV7-2 and TRBJ2-7; tentatively, D is TRBD1 or TRBD2 (5 bases each). The CDR3 DNA is TGTGCCAGCAGGGAGTTTGGGGGTCCATCCCCCTACGAGCAGTACTTC. Translating gives CASREFGGPSPYEQYF. Using reference TRBV7-2 and TRBJ2-7 for the parts outside the CDR3, the full variable domain is GAGVSQSPSNKVTEKGKDVELRCDPISGHTALYWYRQSLGQGLEFLIYFQGNSAPDKSGLPSDRFSAERTGGSVSTLTIQRTQQEDSAVYLCASREFGGPSPYEQYFGPGTRLTVT.